The T cell receptor (beta chain) under discussion was sequenced for a study of PD-L1 blockade in urothelial cancer. Study overall: Administration of atezolizumab to patients began in the mid-2010s, at 1,200 mg intravenously every 3 weeks. When blood samples were assessed, the median T cell count was 141,255. Individuals in the cohort had been given 0 to 3 earlier chemotherapy regimens. The study, taken as a whole, reports: Larger 3-week expansion of tumor-associated blood clones was seen in durable-benefit patients.

The time point was: pretreatment peripheral blood. V lost 2 bases and J lost 6, with 10 bases in between. This CDR3 contains 13 residues. Germline values: CDR1 SEHNR, CDR2 FQNEAQ (reference sequence). Worth noting for this clone: Its antigen is still unknown.

Some clones are missing from TCRdb's copy, which holds only in-frame ones; the method was immunoSEQ multiplex PCR. The data show fewer than 75,000 clones, 90% seen once. V usage is TRBV7-9 and J usage is TRBJ1-2, with D perhaps TRBD1 (5 bases). Sample: PBMCs, taken around atezolizumab (anti-PD-L1) treatment. The clonotype comes from a man aged 65-85 years with urothelial cancer. The CDR3 DNA reads TGTGCCAGCAGCTTAAGGGGTTTGGATGGCTACACCTTC. This codes for CASSLRGLDGYTF.